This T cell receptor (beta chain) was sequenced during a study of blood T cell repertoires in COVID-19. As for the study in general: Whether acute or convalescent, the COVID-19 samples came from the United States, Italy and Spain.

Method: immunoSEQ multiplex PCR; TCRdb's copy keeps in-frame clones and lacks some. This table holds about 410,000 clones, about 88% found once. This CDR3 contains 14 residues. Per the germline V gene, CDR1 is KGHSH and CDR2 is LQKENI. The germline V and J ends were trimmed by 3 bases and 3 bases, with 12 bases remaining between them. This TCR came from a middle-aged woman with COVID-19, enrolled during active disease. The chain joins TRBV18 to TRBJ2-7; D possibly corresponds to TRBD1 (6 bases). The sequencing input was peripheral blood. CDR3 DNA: TGTGCCAGCTCACCGACAGGTTGGAGCTACGAGCAGTACTTC. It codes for CASSPTGWSYEQYF.